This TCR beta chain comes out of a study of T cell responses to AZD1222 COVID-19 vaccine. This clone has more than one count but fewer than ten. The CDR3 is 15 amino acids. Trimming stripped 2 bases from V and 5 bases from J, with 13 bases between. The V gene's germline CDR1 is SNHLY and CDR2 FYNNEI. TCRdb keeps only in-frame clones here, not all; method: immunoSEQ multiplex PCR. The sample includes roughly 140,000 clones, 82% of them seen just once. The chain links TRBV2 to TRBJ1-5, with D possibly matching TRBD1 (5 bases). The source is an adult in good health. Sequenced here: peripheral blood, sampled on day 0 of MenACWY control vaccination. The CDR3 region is CASSEFNFRDQPQHF. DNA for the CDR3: TGTGCCAGCAGTGAATTCAATTTCAGGGATCAGCCCCAGCATTTT.